This T cell receptor (beta chain) was identified in a study of PD-L1 blockade in urothelial cancer. The overall study: Analyses were performed on blood at 3 weeks after treatment start (the second dose) and at 6 weeks.

Study-level results: Pretreatment clonality of the blood TCR repertoire below the median was predictive of superior survival.

As to this clone: Its target is unknown.

The CDR3 runs to 15 residues. Germline-derived CDR1 and CDR2 are MNHEY and SVGAGI. Trimming pared 6 bases from V and 7 bases from J, leaving 19 bases between. TCRdb's copy holds only in-frame clones and misses some; the assay was immunoSEQ multiplex PCR. The repertoire holds tens of thousands of clones, 80% seen once, with 2% to 2.5% in the top ten. The sequence derives from a man aged 50-59 years with urothelial cancer. This chain links TRBV6-5 with TRBJ1-5; maybe TRBD1 (6 bases). The sequenced sample was PBMCs, obtained around atezolizumab (anti-PD-L1) treatment. CDR3 amino acids: CASSLKPGGGQPQHF. For the CDR3, the DNA is TGTGCCAGCAGCCTCAAGCCGGGGGGCGGACAGCCCCAGCATTTT.